The 9 T cell receptor beta chains below all came from one sample that was sequenced in a study of blood T cell repertoires in COVID-19. Profiled with immunoSEQ multiplex PCR; TCRdb holds only in-frame clones, not every one. Counted here are roughly 100,000 clones, about 91% occurring once; the ten biggest clones make up 15% to 20%. The source material was peripheral blood. These receptor sequences come from a man over 45 with acute or convalescent COVID-19.

V gene TRBV4-2 combines with J gene TRBJ2-3; D is ambiguous. CDR1 LGHNA and CDR2 YNFKEQ come from the germline V gene. V shed 2 bases and J shed 2 bases, with 5 bases lying between them. The CDR3 loop spans 13 amino acids. The CDR3 DNA is TGTGCCAGCAGCCAACAACACACAGATACGCAGTATTTT. As protein: CASSQQHTDTQYF.

The chain joins TRBV19 to TRBJ2-7, with 9 bases lining up with TRBD1. CDR1 and CDR2 from the germline V gene are LNHDA and SQIVND (reference sequence). The CDR3 has 15 amino acids. V shed 6 bases and J 3 bases; nucleotides not matched to a gene: 9. The CDR3 is CASRMQGQGLYEQYF. The CDR3 coding sequence is TGTGCCAGTAGGATGCAGGGACAGGGACTCTACGAGCAGTACTTC.

This clone was found once. This rearrangement joins TRBV3-1 (or the pseudogene TRBV3-2) to TRBJ1-2; 7 nucleotides agree with TRBD1. Per the germline V gene, CDR1 is LGHDT and CDR2 is YNNKEL (reference sequence). CDR3 length equals 15 residues. Unmatched junction bases numbered 15, after V lost 6 bases and J lost 8 bases. CDR3 protein: CASRSSDRQLTGYTF. CDR3 sequence (DNA): TGTGCCAGCAGGTCCTCGGACAGGCAGTTAACAGGCTACACCTTC.

V usage is TRBV4-1 and J usage is TRBJ2-5; tentative D call: TRBD1 (6 bases). Germline V CDR1 and CDR2: MGHRA, YSYEKL. Deletions cut 0 bases from V and 2 bases from J, with 10 bases between. The CDR3 extends over 15 amino acids. The CDR3 loop is CASSQEGDRQETQYF. CDR3 sequence (DNA): TGCGCCAGCAGCCAAGAGGGAGACAGGCAAGAGACCCAGTACTTC.

This clone was seen once. J is TRBJ2-5 and V is TRBV7-6, with D tentatively TRBD1 (6 bases). The CDR3 length is 14 residues. Trimming took 2 bases from V and 5 from J, leaving 12 bases between them. CDR1 and CDR2 (germline): SGHVS, FNYEAQ. CDR3 region: CASSLSGGWETQYF. CDR3 DNA: TGTGCCAGCAGCTTAAGTGGGGGCTGGGAGACCCAGTACTTC.

The V and J genes are TRBV3-1 (or the pseudogene TRBV3-2) and TRBJ1-2; D might be TRBD1 (5 bases). Germline CDR1 and CDR2: LGHDT and YNNKEL (reference sequence). The CDR3 has 13 residues. The V end was cut by 4 bases, the J end by 7 bases, with 13 bases between. In nucleotides, the CDR3 is TGTGCCAGCAGCCCCGGACTAAGGGGTGGCTACACCTTC. The encoded protein is CASSPGLRGGYTF.

The V gene is TRBV28, the J gene TRBJ2-2, with D tentatively TRBD2 (6 bases). The CDR3 spans 14 residues. The germline CDR1 and CDR2 sequences are MDHEN and SYDVKM. Deletions cut 7 bases from V and 5 bases from J, with 14 bases between. DNA for the CDR3: TGTGCCAGCATCGAGGGGAGGCGGACCGGGGAGCTGTTTTTT. Residues: CASIEGRRTGELFF.

This clone was observed a handful of times. The chain links TRBV5-4 to TRBJ2-5, with D possibly matching TRBD1 (6 bases). The germline gives CDR1 SGHNT, CDR2 YYREEE (reference sequence). This CDR3 has 15 amino acids. Trimming removed 3 bases from V and 1 base from J, with 13 bases in between. In DNA form, the CDR3 reads TGTGCCAGCAGCTCAAGGACAGTGAGCCAAGAGACCCAGTACTTC. Translation: CASSSRTVSQETQYF. Variable domain in full (rest from reference TRBV5-4 and TRBJ2-5): ETGVTQSPTHLIKTRGQQVTLRCSSQSGHNTVSWYQQALGQGPQFIFQYYREEENGRGNFPPRFSGLQFPNYSSELNVNALELDDSALYLCASSSRTVSQETQYFGPGTRLLVL.

This chain connects TRBV5-4 to TRBJ1-1; possibly TRBD1 for D (5 bases). Germline V lookup: CDR1 SGHNT, CDR2 YYREEE (reference sequence). Trimming pared 3 bases from V and 1 base from J, leaving 10 bases between. This CDR3 comprises 14 residues. Here the CDR3 reads CASSWEGRNTEAFF. In nucleotides, the CDR3 is TGTGCCAGCAGCTGGGAGGGGAGGAACACTGAAGCTTTCTTT. Full variable domain (outside the CDR3, taken from reference TRBV5-4 and TRBJ1-1): ETGVTQSPTHLIKTRGQQVTLRCSSQSGHNTVSWYQQALGQGPQFIFQYYREEENGRGNFPPRFSGLQFPNYSSELNVNALELDDSALYLCASSWEGRNTEAFFGQGTRLTVV.